Included here is one T cell receptor (beta chain) sequence, with context. The CDR3 length is 15 residues. With 0 bases clipped from V and 7 bases from J, the junction kept 5 bases outside the gene matches. The germline V gene encodes CDR1 LNHNV and CDR2 YYDKDF (reference sequence). The sample originates from a study of blood T cell repertoires in COVID-19. About the research overall: Acute and convalescent COVID-19 samples came from the United States, Italy and Spain.

The table came from immunoSEQ multiplex PCR; TCRdb's copy has only in-frame clones and leaves some out. This sample has some 100,000 clones, with more than 90% found just once. This chain uses TRBV15 with TRBJ1-4, with TRBD1 matching 7 bases. The receptor's source is a man between 70 and 80 years old with acute or convalescent COVID-19. The sequenced sample was peripheral blood. The CDR3 reads CATSRDRGQFEKLFF. As DNA, the CDR3 is TGTGCCACCAGCAGAGATCGGGGACAGTTTGAAAAACTGTTTTTT.